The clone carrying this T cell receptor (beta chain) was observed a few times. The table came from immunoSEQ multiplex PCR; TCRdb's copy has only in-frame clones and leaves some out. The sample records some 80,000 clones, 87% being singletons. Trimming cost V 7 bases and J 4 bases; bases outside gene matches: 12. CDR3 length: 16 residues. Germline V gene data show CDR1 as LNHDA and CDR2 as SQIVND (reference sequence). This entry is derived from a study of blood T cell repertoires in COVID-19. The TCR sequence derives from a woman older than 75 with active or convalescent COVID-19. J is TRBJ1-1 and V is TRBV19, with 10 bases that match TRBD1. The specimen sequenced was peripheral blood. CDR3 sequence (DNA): TGTGCCAGTAAGCCGGGACAGGGGATCGGTGGCACTGAAGCTTTCTTT. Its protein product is CASKPGQGIGGTEAFF.